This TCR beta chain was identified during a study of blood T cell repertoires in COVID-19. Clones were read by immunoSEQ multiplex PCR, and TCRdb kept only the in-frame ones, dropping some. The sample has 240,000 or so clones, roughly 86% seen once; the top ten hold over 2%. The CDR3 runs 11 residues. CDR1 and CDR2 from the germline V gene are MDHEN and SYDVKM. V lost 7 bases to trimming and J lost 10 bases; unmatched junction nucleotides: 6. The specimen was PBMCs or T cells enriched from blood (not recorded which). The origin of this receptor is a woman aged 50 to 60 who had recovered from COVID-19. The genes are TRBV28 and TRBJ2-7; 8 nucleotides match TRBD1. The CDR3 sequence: CASKAGGIQYF. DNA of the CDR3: TGTGCCAGCAAGGCAGGGGGCATACAGTACTTC.